This record looks at one T cell receptor (beta chain) sequence and its context. Its antigen is not known. CDR1 and CDR2 from the germline V gene are MNHEY and SVGAGI. The CDR3 sequence is 15 residues long. Trimming stripped 6 bases from V and 1 base from J, with 13 bases between. This entry belongs to a study of graft-versus-host responses after intestinal transplantation. About the study: Multivisceral, liver-intestinal, or isolated intestinal grafts were transplanted into recipients. For two to four years after anti-thymocyte globulin induction, all recipients took tacrolimus and steroids. Study conclusions and caveats: The presence of high graft-versus-host to host-versus-graft clonal ratios in allografts characterized patients with graft-donor T cell macrochimerism. GvH clones surfaced in recipient marrow, some emerging earlier in ileum or blood.

Some clones are missing from TCRdb's copy, which holds only in-frame ones; the method was immunoSEQ multiplex PCR. The sample holds 77,000 or so clones, 80% to 95% seen once. The specimen comprised PBMCs, sampled 98 days after intestinal transplantation. The genes are TRBV6-5 and TRBJ2-1; D ambiguous. This TCR came from a human patient who received an intestinal transplant, so some T cells may come from the graft donor. CDR3 amino acids: CASSPSSGSYNEQFF. The CDR3 DNA reads TGTGCCAGCAGCCCTTCTTCCGGATCCTACAATGAGCAGTTCTTC.